This T cell receptor beta chain comes out of a study of beta chain features in type 1 diabetes. The study's findings and limits: Whatever favoring of shorter templates PCR might show would apply equally to patients and controls. In all four CD4+ subsets, TCRB CDR3 length was significantly, moderately reduced in type 1 diabetes. In type 1 diabetes patients, VDJ junctions had fewer insertions; deletions at these junctions were more frequent.

This clone has a handful of counts. The antigen remains unidentified. The authors reverse transcribed all of the isolated RNA, so sequencing captured expressed TCRB transcripts. Roughly 3.5 million reads per sample were averaged for naive, central memory and regulatory samples. Sequencing was performed with immunoSEQ multiplex PCR; in TCRdb, only in-frame clones are kept and a portion is missing. The data hold under 300,000 clones, with 11% to 15% observed a single time. Using CD45RO/CCR7/CD25/CD127/CD95/CD27, CD4+ naive, central memory, regulatory and stem cell-like memory cells were sorted. Per the germline V gene, CDR1 is SGHRS and CDR2 is YFSETQ. The CDR3 is 14 residues long. Trimming removed 0 bases from V and 4 bases from J; junction bases left unmatched: 2.

The sequencing sample was made of naive CD4+ T cells from blood. This clonotype originated in a man younger than 45 with type 1 diabetes. The chain has TRBV5-1 and TRBJ1-2; 8 nucleotides line up with TRBD1. The CDR3 region has the DNA TGCGCCAGCAGCTTGGATGGACAGGGCTATGGCTACACCTTC. Translated: CASSLDGQGYGYTF.